Listed here are 23 T cell receptor beta chains from one sample, sequenced in a study of control samples from healthy donors and cancer patients. Clones were sequenced by immunoSEQ multiplex PCR, and TCRdb holds only the in-frame ones, with some missing. This sample has under 150,000 clones; roughly 86% occur once, and the top ten carry just under 3%. The source material was blood. The receptors here all came from a man between 60 and 75 years old in good health.

In regard to this clone: Other DNA sequences in this specimen translate into the identical CDR3. This sequence joins TRBV12-3 or TRBV12-4 and TRBJ1-6; D is unresolved. This CDR3 comprises 12 residues. V lost 3 bases to trimming and J lost 10 bases, with 7 bases between them. CDR3 nucleotide sequence: TGTGCCAGCAGTTTTGTGGGATCACCCCTCCACTTT. The encoded protein is CASSFVGSPLHF.

The genes are TRBV3-1 (or the pseudogene TRBV3-2) and TRBJ1-2; 9 nucleotides match TRBD1. Germline values: CDR1 LGHDT, CDR2 YNNKEL (reference sequence). The CDR3 covers 14 residues. With V trimmed by 4 bases and J by 6 bases, 6 bases remained unmatched. The CDR3 nucleotides are TGTGCCAGCAGCCTTACAGACAGGGGGAATGGCTACACCTTC. Translated, it gives CASSLTDRGNGYTF.

The chain has TRBV12-5 and TRBJ2-1; a possible D gene is TRBD1 (5 bases). Trimming removed 9 bases at V and 0 bases at J, with 18 bases between. Germline CDR1 is LGHNT and CDR2 is FRNRAP. This CDR3 has 16 amino acids. DNA for the CDR3: TGTGCTAGCGAAGAGTTGGGGCAAAGCTCCTACAATGAGCAGTTCTTC. It codes for CASEELGQSSYNEQFF. Looking up the rest from reference TRBV12-5 and TRBJ2-1 gives the full variable domain: DARVTQTPRHKVTEMGQEVTMRCQPILGHNTVFWYRQTMMQGLELLAYFRNRAPLDDSGMPKDRFSAEMPDATLATLKIQPSEPRDSAVYFCASEELGQSSYNEQFFGPGTRLTVL.

The chain has TRBV14 and TRBJ2-7, with D unresolved. The V gene lost 1 base and the J gene lost 4 bases, with 8 bases spanning the gap. Germline assignment: CDR1 SGHDN and CDR2 FVKESK. This CDR3 comprises 13 residues. The DNA of the CDR3 is TGTGCCAGCAGCCAAGGGGTCGGGTACGAGCAGTACTTC. Its protein product is CASSQGVGYEQYF. Together with reference TRBV14 and TRBJ2-7, the CDR3 gives the full variable domain: EAGVTQFPSHSVIEKGQTVTLRCDPISGHDNLYWYRRVMGKEIKFLLHFVKESKQDESGMPNNRFLAERTGGTYSTLKVQPAELEDSGVYFCASSQGVGYEQYFGPGTRLTVT.

This chain uses TRBV11-2 with TRBJ2-3, with TRBD2 matching over 16 bases. V gave up 1 base and J gave up 9 bases; unmatched junction bases: 10. Germline-derived CDR1 and CDR2 are SGHAT and FQNNGV. This CDR3 region has 18 residues. The CDR3 region is CASSLAGTSGGAWGTQYF. In nucleotides, the CDR3 is TGTGCCAGCAGCTTAGCCGGGACTAGCGGGGGGGCTTGGGGCACGCAGTATTTT.

The chain combines TRBV24-1 with TRBJ2-2, with 8 bases matching TRBD1. From germline, CDR1 is KGHDR and CDR2 SFDVKD. Trimming cost V 3 bases and J 3 bases; bases outside gene matches: 8. The CDR3 contains 17 residues. The CDR3 is CATSDNTGQAHTGELFF. CDR3 DNA: TGTGCCACCAGTGATAACACGGGACAGGCCCACACCGGGGAGCTGTTTTTT.

This clone has only one observation. V and J are TRBV21-1 and TRBJ1-1. TRBV21-1 is flagged as a pseudogene. CDR3 length equals 15 residues. The DNA of the CDR3 is TGTGCCAGCAGCAAAAGGAGTCGGGGAGGCACTGAAGCTTTCTTT. This encodes CASSKRSRGGTEAFF.

With respect to this clone: The sample contains more than one DNA sequence encoding this CDR3. This chain connects TRBV5-1 to TRBJ1-1; the D is unclear. The CDR3 runs 13 residues. Germline CDR1 is SGHRS and CDR2 is YFSETQ. Trimming cost V 0 bases and J 1 base, with 4 bases left between them. The CDR3 DNA follows: TGCGCCAGCAGCTTGGATACGAACACTGAAGCTTTCTTT. Protein product: CASSLDTNTEAFF.

The sample holds a few counts of this clone. J is TRBJ1-2 and V is TRBV15, with 10 bases aligning to TRBD1. The CDR3 sequence is 16 residues long. J gave up 5 bases and V 1 base, and 7 bases lay outside the gene matches. CDR1 and CDR2 from the germline V gene are LNHNV and YYDKDF (reference sequence). The CDR3 sequence: CATSRGQGADGYGYTF. In nucleotides, the CDR3 is TGTGCCACCAGCAGAGGACAGGGGGCGGATGGATATGGCTACACCTTC.

The chain combines TRBV7-2 with TRBJ1-1; D is unclear. The CDR3 extends over 14 amino acids. V lost 1 base, J lost 1 base, and 7 bases lay in between. Per germline, CDR1 SGHTA and CDR2 FQGNSA. The CDR3 DNA follows: TGTGCCAGCAGCTTAGATTCGGGGAACACTGAAGCTTTCTTT. Translated, it gives CASSLDSGNTEAFF.

This clone was detected only once. The J gene is TRBJ2-5, the V gene TRBV24-1; D may be TRBD2 (5 bases). Germline V gene data show CDR1 as KGHDR and CDR2 as SFDVKD. Between the trimmed V and J ends, which lost 3 bases and 5 bases, there was a span of 18 bases. The CDR3 sequence is 16 residues long. The DNA of the CDR3 is TGTGCCACCAGTGATCCAACGAGAGGGCGGCGGGAGACCCAGTACTTC. Its protein product is CATSDPTRGRRETQYF.

The J gene is TRBJ1-2, the V gene TRBV5-5; unclear D gene. The CDR3 is made up of 13 amino acids. Germline V gene lookup returns CDR1 SGHKS and CDR2 YYEKEE (reference sequence). Between the trimmed V and J ends, which lost 0 bases and 6 bases, there was a span of 9 bases. CDR3 amino acids: CASSLVTSHGYTF. CDR3 nucleotides: TGTGCCAGCAGCTTGGTGACCTCCCATGGCTACACCTTC.

V and J are TRBV6-5 and TRBJ2-3; no firm D call. The V and J ends lost 1 base and 1 base respectively, with 3 bases between them. Germline V gene sequence: CDR1 MNHEY, CDR2 SVGAGI. The CDR3 spans 13 residues. The CDR3 loop reads CASSYFGTDTQYF. The CDR3 nucleotides read TGTGCCAGCAGTTACTTCGGCACAGATACGCAGTATTTT.

CDR3 sequence (DNA): TGTGCCAGCTCACCACAAGGGGACTATGGCTACACCTTC. It is translated as CASSPQGDYGYTF. The V and J genes are TRBV18 and TRBJ1-2; TRBD1 might be the D (5 bases). The ends were cut back, 1 base at V and 3 bases at J, with 6 bases in the middle. The CDR3 is made up of 13 amino acids. The germline V gene has CDR1 KGHSH and CDR2 LQKENI. The full variable domain, with the rest looked up from reference TRBV18 and TRBJ1-2, is NAGVMQNPRHLVRRRGQEARLRCSPMKGHSHVYWYRQLPEEGLKFMVYLQKENIIDESGMPKERFSAEFPKEGPSILRIQQVVRGDSAAYFCASSPQGDYGYTFGSGTRLTVV.

This clone was seen more than once but under ten times. V and J are TRBV5-7 and TRBJ2-1; 11 nucleotides line up with TRBD2. TRBV5-7 is an ORF; its function is uncertain. The CDR3 covers 17 residues. V lost 2 bases and J lost 3; bases outside the gene matches: 7. CDR3 residues: CASSLNPTSGGYNEQFF. The CDR3 DNA is TGTGCCAGCAGCTTAAACCCTACTAGCGGGGGCTACAATGAGCAGTTCTTC.

The chain employs TRBV3-1 (or the pseudogene TRBV3-2) and TRBJ1-5; tentatively, D is TRBD1 (6 bases). The CDR3 runs 16 residues. In germline, CDR1 is LGHDT, CDR2 YNNKEL (reference sequence). Trimming took 5 bases from V and 0 from J, leaving 14 bases between them. In nucleotides, the CDR3 is TGTGCCAGCAGCTTCGGGACACTCTATAGCAATCAGCCCCAGCATTTT. The encoded protein is CASSFGTLYSNQPQHF.

The chain has TRBV7-2 and TRBJ1-4; the D gene is possibly TRBD1 (6 bases). Germline CDR1 and CDR2: SGHTA and FQGNSA. Trimming cost V 5 bases and J 5 bases, with 9 bases left between them. The CDR3 spans 13 residues. The CDR3 sequence: CASSRDTNEKLFF. CDR3 nucleotides: TGTGCCAGCAGCCGGGACACGAATGAAAAACTGTTTTTT.

The chain is built from TRBV7-3 and TRBJ2-3, with TRBD2 matching over 14 bases. CDR1 SGHTA and CDR2 FQGTGA come from the germline V gene. V was clipped by 5 bases and J by 0 bases; unmatched bases: 1. There are 16 residues in the CDR3. CDR3 DNA: TGTGCCAGCAGCCGGACTAGCGGGGGGAGCACAGATACGCAGTATTTT. Protein: CASSRTSGGSTDTQYF. Full variable domain (rest looked up from reference TRBV7-3 and TRBJ2-3): GAGVSQTPSNKVTEKGKYVELRCDPISGHTALYWYRQSLGQGPEFLIYFQGTGAADDSGLPNDRFFAVRPEGSVSTLKIQRTERGDSAVYLCASSRTSGGSTDTQYFGPGTRLTVL.

CDR3 region: CASSLEGRLIGGYTF. CDR3 nucleotide sequence: TGTGCCAGCAGCTTAGAAGGCAGGCTAATTGGGGGCTACACCTTC. J is TRBJ1-2 and V is TRBV7-9; D is unclear. Germline loops: CDR1 SEHNR, CDR2 FQNEAQ (reference sequence). Trimming cost V 1 base and J 8 bases, with 17 bases left between them. This CDR3 region has 15 residues.

The chain carries TRBV6-5 and TRBJ1-2; 9 bases are a match to TRBD1. After removal of 6 bases from V and 4 bases from J, the junction contained 3 bases not matched to a gene. This CDR3 is built from 13 residues. Germline V CDR1 and CDR2: MNHEY, SVGAGI. Here the CDR3 DNA reads TGTGCCAGCAGCCTGGACAGGGGCTATGGCTACACCTTC. Translating gives CASSLDRGYGYTF.

This sequence joins TRBV21-1 and TRBJ2-1; TRBD2 is taken as the D call from the table, unchecked against the DNA. TRBV21-1 is noted as a pseudogene. This CDR3 is built from 15 residues. CDR3 amino acids: CASSQEGLAYNEQFF. CDR3 bases: TGTGCCAGCAGCCAAGAGGGACTAGCCTACAATGAGCAGTTCTTC.

This chain connects TRBV7-2 to TRBJ2-3; no clear D gene. V was trimmed by 3 bases and J by 2 bases, leaving 6 bases between them. CDR1 is SGHTA and CDR2 is FQGNSA in the germline V gene. The CDR3 contains 13 residues. The CDR3 is CASSFIDTDTQYF. DNA for the CDR3: TGTGCCAGCAGCTTTATAGACACAGATACGCAGTATTTT.

A note on this clone: Other DNA sequences from this sample encode an identical CDR3 as well. The chain is built from TRBV18 and TRBJ2-5, with 12 bases fitting TRBD1. This CDR3 region has 15 residues. Germline trimming cut 3 bases from V and 4 bases from J; bases unmatched to any gene: 3. The germline V gene encodes CDR1 KGHSH and CDR2 LQKENI. Written as DNA, the CDR3 is TGTGCCAGCTCACCCGGGACAGGGGGCGGAGAGACCCAGTACTTC. It specifies CASSPGTGGGETQYF.